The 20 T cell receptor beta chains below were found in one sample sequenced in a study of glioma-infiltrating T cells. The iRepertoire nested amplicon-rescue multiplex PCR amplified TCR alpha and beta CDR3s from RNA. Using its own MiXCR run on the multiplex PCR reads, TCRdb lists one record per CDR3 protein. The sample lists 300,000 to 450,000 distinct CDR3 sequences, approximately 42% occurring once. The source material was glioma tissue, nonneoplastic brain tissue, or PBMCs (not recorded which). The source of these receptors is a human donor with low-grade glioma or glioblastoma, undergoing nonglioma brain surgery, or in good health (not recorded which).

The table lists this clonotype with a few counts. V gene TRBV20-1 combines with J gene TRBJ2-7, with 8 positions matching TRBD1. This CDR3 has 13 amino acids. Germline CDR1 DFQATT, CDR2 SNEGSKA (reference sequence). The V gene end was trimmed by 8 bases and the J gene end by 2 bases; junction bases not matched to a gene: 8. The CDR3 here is CSTQKQGAYEQYF. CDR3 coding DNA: TGCAGTACTCAAAAACAGGGGGCCTACGAGCAGTACTTC.

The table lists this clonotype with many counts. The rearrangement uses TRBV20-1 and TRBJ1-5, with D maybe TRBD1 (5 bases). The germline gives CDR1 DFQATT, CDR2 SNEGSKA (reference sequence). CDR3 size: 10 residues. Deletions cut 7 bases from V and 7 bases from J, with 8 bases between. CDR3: CSVGGQPQHF. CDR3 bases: TGCAGTGTCGGGGGACAGCCCCAGCATTTT.

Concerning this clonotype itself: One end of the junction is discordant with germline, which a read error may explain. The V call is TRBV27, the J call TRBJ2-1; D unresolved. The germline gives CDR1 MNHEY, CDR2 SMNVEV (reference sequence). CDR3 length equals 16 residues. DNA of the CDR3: TGTGCCAGCAGCTACCCCGGGTTCAGCTCCTACAATGAGCAGTCCTTC. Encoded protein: CASSYPGFSSYNEQSF.

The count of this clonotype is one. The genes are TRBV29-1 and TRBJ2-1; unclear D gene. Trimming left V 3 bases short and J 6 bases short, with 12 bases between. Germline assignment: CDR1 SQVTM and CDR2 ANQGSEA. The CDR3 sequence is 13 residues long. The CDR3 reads CSVEVQEGNEQFF. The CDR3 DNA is TGCAGCGTTGAGGTACAAGAAGGCAATGAGCAGTTCTTC.

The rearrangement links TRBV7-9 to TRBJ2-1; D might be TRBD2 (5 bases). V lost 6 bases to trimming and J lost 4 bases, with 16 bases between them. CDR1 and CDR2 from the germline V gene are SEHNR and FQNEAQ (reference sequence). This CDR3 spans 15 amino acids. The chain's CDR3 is CASREERILYNEQFF. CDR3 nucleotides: TGTGCCAGCAGGGAGGAACGGATCCTATACAATGAGCAGTTCTTC.

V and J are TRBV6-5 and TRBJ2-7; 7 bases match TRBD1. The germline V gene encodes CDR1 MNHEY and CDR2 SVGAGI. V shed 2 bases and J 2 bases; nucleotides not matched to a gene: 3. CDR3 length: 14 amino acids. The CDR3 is CASSYTGAPYEQYF. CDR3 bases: TGTGCCAGCAGTTACACAGGGGCACCCTACGAGCAGTACTTC.

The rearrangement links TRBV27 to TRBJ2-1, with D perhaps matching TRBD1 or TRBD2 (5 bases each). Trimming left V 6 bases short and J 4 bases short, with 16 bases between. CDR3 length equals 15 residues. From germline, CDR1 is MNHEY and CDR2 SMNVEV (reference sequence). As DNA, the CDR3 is TGTGCCAGCAGCAGAACCGGGACCTCTTACAATGAGCAGTTCTTC. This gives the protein CASSRTGTSYNEQFF.

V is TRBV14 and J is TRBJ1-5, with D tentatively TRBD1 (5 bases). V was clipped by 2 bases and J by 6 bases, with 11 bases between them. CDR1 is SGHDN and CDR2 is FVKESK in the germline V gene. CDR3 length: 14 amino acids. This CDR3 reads CASSQSQGSQPQHF. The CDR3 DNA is TGTGCCAGCAGCCAAAGCCAGGGCTCTCAGCCCCAGCATTTT.

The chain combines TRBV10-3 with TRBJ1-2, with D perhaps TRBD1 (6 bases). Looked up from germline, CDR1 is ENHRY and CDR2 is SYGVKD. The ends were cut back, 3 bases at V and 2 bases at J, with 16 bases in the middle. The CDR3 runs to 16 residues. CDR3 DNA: TGTGCCATCAGTGAATGGGTATTGGGGGCGAACTATGGCTACACCTTC. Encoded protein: CAISEWVLGANYGYTF.

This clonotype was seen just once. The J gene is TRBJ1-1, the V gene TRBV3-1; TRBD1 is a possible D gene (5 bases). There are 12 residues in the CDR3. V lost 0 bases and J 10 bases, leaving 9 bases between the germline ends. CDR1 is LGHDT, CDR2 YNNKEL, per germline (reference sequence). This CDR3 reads CASSQEGRGAFF. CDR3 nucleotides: TGTGCCAGCAGCCAAGAAGGGAGGGGAGCTTTCTTT.

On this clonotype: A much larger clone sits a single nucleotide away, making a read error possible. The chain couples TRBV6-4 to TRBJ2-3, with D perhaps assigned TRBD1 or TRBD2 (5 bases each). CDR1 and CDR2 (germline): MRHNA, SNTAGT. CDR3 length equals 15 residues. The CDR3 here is CASSDSNGATYTQYF. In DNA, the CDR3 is TGTGCCAGCAGTGACTCGAACGGGGCCACATATACGCAGTATTTT.

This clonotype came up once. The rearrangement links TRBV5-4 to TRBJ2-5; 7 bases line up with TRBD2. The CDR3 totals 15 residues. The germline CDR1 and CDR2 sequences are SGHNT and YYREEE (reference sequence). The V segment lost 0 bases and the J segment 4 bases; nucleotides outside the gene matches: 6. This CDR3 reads CASSLAGTGGETQYF. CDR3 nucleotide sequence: TGTGCCAGCAGCTTGGCCGGGACGGGAGGAGAGACCCAGTACTTC.

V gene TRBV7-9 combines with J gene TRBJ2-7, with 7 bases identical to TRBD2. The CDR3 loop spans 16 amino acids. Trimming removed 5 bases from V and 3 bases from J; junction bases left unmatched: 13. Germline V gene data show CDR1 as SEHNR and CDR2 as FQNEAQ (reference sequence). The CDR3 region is CASSPSPGAGVYEQYF. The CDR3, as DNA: TGTGCCAGCAGCCCAAGCCCCGGGGCGGGAGTCTACGAGCAGTACTTC.

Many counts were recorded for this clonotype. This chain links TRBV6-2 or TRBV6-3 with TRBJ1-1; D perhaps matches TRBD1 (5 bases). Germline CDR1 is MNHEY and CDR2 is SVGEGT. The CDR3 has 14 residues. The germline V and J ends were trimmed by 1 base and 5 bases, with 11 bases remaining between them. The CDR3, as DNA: TGTGCCAGCAGTTACTGGCCAGGGAGTACTGAAGCTTTCTTT. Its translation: CASSYWPGSTEAFF.

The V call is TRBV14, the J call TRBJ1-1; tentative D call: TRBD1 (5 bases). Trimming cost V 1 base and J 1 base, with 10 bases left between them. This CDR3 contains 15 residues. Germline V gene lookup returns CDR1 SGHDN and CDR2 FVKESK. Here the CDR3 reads CASSQGGPRNTEAFF. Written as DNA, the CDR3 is TGTGCCAGCAGCCAAGGGGGCCCCAGGAACACTGAAGCTTTCTTT.

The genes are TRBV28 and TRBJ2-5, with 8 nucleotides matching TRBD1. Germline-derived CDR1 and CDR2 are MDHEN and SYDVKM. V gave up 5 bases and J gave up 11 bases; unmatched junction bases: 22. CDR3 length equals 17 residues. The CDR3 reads CASSKPIRQGSTYVQYF. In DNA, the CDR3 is TGTGCCAGCAGTAAACCGATACGACAGGGGAGTACCTACGTGCAGTACTTC.

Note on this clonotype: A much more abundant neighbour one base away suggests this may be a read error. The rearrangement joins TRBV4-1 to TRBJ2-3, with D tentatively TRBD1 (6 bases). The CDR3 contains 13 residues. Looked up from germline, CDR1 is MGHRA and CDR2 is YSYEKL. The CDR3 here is CASRGQNTDTKYF. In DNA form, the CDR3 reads TGCGCCAGCAGAGGACAGAACACAGATACGAAGTATTTT.

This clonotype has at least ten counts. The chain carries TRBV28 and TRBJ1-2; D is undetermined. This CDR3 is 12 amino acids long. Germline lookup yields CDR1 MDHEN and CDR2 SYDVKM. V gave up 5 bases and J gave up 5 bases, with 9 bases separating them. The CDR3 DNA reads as TGTGCCAGCAGTCTATTGCGGTATGGCTACACCTTC. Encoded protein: CASSLLRYGYTF.

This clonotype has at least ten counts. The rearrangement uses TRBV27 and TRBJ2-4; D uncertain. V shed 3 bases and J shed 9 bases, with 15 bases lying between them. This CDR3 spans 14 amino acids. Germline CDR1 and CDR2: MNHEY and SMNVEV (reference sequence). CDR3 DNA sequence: TGTGCCAGCAGTTTGACCGTACTGGCTCTCATTCAGTACTTC. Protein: CASSLTVLALIQYF.

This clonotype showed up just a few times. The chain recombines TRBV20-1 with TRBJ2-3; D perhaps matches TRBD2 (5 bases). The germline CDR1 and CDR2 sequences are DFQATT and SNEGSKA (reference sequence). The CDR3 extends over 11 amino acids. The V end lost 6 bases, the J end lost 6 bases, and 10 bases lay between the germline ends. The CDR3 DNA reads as TGCAGTGCCCCGAGGGTGGATACGCAGTATTTT. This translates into CSAPRVDTQYF.